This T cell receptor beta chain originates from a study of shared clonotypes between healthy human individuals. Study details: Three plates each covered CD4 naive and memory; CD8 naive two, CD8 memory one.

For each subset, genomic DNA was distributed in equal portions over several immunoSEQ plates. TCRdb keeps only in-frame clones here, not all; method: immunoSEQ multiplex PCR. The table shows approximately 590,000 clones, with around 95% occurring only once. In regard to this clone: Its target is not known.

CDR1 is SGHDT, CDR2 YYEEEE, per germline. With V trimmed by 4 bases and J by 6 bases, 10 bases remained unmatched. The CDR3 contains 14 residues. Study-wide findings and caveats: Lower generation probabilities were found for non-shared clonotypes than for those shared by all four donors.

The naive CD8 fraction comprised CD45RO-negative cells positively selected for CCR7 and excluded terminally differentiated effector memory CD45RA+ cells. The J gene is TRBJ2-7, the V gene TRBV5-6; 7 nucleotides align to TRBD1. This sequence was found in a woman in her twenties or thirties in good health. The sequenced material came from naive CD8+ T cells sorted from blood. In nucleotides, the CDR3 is TGTGCCAGCAGCCCCGAGACAGGGATTGGCGAGCAGTACTTC. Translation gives CASSPETGIGEQYF.